This T cell receptor beta chain was captured in a study of T cell repertoires in cytomegalovirus infection. Study in general: Through public TCR beta signatures, both CMV infection and matching HLA type were indicated.

Germline V CDR1 and CDR2: SGDLS, YYNGEE. Trimming pared 4 bases from V and 7 bases from J, leaving 17 bases between. The CDR3 has 14 amino acids. TCRdb reprocessed the reads via MiXCR and lists one record per CDR3 protein. The data show roughly 500,000 distinct CDR3 sequences, about 10% seen once. The table lists this clonotype with many counts. Its target is unknown. General observations from the study: HLA-C-restricted CMV clonotypes gave the most frequent clonotype in two of eight donors. Summed frequency of shared TCR beta families picked out CMV carriers who also had the relevant HLA.

The material sequenced was PBMCs. This TCR was recovered from a human donor in good health (CMV status not recorded). Some clones in this sample may be carry-over from other donors' samples. The rearrangement uses TRBV9 and TRBJ1-2; D is perhaps TRBD1 (5 bases). The DNA for the CDR3 is TGTGCCAGCAGCCTGGCAGGGAGCGAATCTGGCTACACCTTC. As protein: CASSLAGSESGYTF.